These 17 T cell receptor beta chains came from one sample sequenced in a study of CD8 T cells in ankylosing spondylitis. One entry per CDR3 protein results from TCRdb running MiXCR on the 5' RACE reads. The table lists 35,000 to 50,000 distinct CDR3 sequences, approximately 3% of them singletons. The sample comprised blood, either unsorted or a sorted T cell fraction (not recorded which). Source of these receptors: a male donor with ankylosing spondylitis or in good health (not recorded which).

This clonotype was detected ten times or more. The CDR3 loop reads CASSPRTGSGNTIYF. Here the CDR3 DNA reads TGTGCCAGCAGCCCCCGGACAGGGTCCGGAAACACCATATATTTT. J is TRBJ1-3 and V is TRBV9; TRBD1 aligns across 8 bases. This CDR3 region has 15 residues. Trimming removed 4 bases from V and 4 bases from J; junction bases left unmatched: 7. Germline lookup yields CDR1 SGDLS and CDR2 YYNGEE.

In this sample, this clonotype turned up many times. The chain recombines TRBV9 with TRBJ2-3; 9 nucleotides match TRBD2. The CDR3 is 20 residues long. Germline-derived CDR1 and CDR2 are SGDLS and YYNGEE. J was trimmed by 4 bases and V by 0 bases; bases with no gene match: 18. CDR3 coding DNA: TGTGCCAGCAGCGTAGCTACGGGACTCGTGAGCGGGAGGTCGGCAGATACGCAGTATTTT. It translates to CASSVATGLVSGRSADTQYF. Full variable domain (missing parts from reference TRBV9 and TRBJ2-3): DSGVTQTPKHLITATGQRVTLRCSPRSGDLSVYWYQQSLDQGLQFLIQYYNGEERAKGNILERFSAQQFPDLHSELNLSSLELGDSALYFCASSVATGLVSGRSADTQYFGPGTRLTVL.

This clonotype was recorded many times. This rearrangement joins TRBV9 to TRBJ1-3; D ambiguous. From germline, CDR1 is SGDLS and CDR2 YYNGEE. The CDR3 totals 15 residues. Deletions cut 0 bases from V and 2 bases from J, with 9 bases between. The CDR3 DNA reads TGTGCCAGCAGCGTAGGGGCCAGTACTGGAAACACCATATATTTT. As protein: CASSVGASTGNTIYF.

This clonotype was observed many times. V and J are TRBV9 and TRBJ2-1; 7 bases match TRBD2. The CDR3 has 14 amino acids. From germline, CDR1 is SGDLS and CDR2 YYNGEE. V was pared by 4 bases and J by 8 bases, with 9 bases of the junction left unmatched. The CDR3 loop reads CASSRGGSVYEQFF. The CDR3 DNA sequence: TGTGCCAGCAGCCGTGGCGGGAGTGTCTATGAGCAGTTCTTC.

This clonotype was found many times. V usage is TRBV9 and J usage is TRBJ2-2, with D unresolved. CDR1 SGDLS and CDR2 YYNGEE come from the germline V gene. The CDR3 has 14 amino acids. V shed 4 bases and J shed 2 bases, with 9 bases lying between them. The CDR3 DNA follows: TGTGCCAGCAGCCCAGGAGATAACACCGGGGAGCTGTTTTTT. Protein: CASSPGDNTGELFF. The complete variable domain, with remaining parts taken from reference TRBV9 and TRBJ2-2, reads DSGVTQTPKHLITATGQRVTLRCSPRSGDLSVYWYQQSLDQGLQFLIQYYNGEERAKGNILERFSAQQFPDLHSELNLSSLELGDSALYFCASSPGDNTGELFFGEGSRLTVL.

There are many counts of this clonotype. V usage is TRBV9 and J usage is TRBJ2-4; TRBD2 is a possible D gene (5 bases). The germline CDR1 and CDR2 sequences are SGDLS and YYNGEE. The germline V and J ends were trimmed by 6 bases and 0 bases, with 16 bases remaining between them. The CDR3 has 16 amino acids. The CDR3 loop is CASTEDGGLAKNIQYF. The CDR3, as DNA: TGTGCCAGCACCGAAGACGGAGGTCTAGCCAAAAACATTCAGTACTTC.

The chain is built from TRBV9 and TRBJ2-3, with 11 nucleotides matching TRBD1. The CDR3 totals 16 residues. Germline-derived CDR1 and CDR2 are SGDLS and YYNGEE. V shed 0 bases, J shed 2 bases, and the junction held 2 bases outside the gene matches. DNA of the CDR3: TGTGCCAGCAGCGTAGGGGACAGGGGGGCCACAGATACGCAGTATTTT. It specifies CASSVGDRGATDTQYF.

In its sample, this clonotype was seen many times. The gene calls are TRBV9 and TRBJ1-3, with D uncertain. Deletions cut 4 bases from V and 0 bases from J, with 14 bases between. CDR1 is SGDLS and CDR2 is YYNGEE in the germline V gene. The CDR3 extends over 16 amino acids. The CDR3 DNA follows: TGTGCCAGCAGCCTAGAGGCAGGAAGCTCTGGAAACACCATATATTTT. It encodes CASSLEAGSSGNTIYF.

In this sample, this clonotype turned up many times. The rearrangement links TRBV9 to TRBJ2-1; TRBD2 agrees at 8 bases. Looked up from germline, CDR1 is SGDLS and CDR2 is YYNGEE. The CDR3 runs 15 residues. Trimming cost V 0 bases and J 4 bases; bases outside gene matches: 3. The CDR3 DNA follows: TGTGCCAGCAGCGTAGGACTAGCGAGTTACAATGAGCAGTTCTTC. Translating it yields CASSVGLASYNEQFF.

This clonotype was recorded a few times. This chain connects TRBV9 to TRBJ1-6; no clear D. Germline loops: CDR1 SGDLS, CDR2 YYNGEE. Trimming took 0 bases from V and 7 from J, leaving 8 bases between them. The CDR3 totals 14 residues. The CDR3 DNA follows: TGTGCCAGCAGCGTAGGGTCAGTGAATTCACCCCTCCACTTT. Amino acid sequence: CASSVGSVNSPLHF.

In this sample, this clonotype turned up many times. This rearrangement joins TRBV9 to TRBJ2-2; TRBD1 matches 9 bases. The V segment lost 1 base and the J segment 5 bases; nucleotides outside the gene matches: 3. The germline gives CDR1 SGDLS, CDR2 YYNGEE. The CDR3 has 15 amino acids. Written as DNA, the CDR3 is TGTGCCAGCAGCGTAATTGACAGGGGGACCGGGGAGCTGTTTTTT. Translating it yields CASSVIDRGTGELFF.

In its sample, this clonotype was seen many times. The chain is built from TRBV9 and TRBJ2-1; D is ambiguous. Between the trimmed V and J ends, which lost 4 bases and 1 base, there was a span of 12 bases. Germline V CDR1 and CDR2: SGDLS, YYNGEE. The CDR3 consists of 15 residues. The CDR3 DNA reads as TGTGCCAGCAGCCCCTCTACCGCGTCCTACAATGAGCAGTTCTTC. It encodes CASSPSTASYNEQFF.

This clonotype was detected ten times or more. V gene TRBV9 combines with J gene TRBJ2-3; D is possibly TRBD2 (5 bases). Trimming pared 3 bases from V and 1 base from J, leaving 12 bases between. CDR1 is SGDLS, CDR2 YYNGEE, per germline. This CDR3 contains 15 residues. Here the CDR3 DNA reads TGTGCCAGCAGCGCTGCCACCGGGGGCACAGATACGCAGTATTTT. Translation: CASSAATGGTDTQYF.

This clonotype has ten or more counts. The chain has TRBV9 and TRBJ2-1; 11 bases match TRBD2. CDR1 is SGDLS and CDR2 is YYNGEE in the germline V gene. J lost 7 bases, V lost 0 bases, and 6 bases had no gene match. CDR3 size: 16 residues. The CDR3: CASSVASASGRNEQFF. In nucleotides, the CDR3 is TGTGCCAGCAGCGTAGCTTCAGCTAGCGGGAGGAATGAGCAGTTCTTC.

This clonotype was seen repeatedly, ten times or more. In DNA form, the CDR3 reads TGTGCCAGCAGCTCCCTAGCGGGGGCCTCGGCCGGGGAGCTGTTTTTT. Its protein product is CASSSLAGASAGELFF. V usage is TRBV9 and J usage is TRBJ2-2; the match to TRBD2 covers 10 bases. This CDR3 spans 16 amino acids. J lost 6 bases, V lost 4 bases, and 9 bases had no gene match. CDR1 and CDR2 (germline): SGDLS, YYNGEE.

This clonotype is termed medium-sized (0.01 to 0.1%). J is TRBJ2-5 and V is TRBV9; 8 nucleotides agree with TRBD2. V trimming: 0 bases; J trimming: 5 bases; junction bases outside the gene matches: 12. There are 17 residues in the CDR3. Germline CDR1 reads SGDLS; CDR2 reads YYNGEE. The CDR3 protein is CASSVVGGTSVTETQYF. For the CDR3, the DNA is TGTGCCAGCAGCGTAGTTGGAGGGACTAGTGTAACGGAGACCCAGTACTTC.

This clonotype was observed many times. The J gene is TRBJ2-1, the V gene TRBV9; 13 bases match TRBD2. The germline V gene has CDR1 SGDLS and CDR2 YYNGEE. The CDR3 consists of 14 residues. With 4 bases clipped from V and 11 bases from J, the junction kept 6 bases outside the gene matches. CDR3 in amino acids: CASSQGLAGRKQFF. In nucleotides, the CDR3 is TGTGCCAGCAGCCAGGGACTAGCGGGGCGAAAGCAGTTCTTC.